This T cell receptor beta chain is from a study of post-analysis software for immune sequencing data. Study summary: Recorded subtypes: relapsing-remitting, secondary progressive, progressive-relapsing; some patients unannotated. Overall study findings and caveats: Patients carried five TRBV segments more frequently than controls did, and TRBV5-6, TRBV5-1 and TRBV20-1 were among them. Significantly decreased normalized Chao1 diversity was recorded for multiple sclerosis patients relative to controls. The authors found that F measure strongly co-clustered same-batch samples.

This clonotype was detected only a few times. What it recognizes is unknown. Prepared libraries of TCR beta cDNA carried unique molecular identifiers. Starting from approximately 1 to 10 million T cells, the study yielded about 540,000 cDNA molecules. TCRdb reprocessed the PCR reads with MiXCR, giving one entry per CDR3 protein. The sample lists hundreds of thousands of distinct CDR3 sequences, around 44% occurring once. V lost 0 bases, J lost 4 bases, and 13 bases lay in between. This CDR3 contains 15 residues. Germline V gives CDR1 SGDLS, CDR2 YYNGEE. The rearrangement uses TRBV9 and TRBJ2-5; possible D gene TRBD1, 5 bases. The sample comprised blood. This TCR came from a girl aged 10-17 years with multiple sclerosis. The DNA for the CDR3 is TGTGCCAGCAGCGTAGCGTTGGGAAGGGGAGAGACCCAGTACTTC. Translated: CASSVALGRGETQYF.